These T cell receptor beta chains were read from a single sample in a study of CD8+ T cells in alopecia areata. Clones were read by immunoSEQ multiplex PCR, and TCRdb kept only the in-frame ones, dropping some. The table has 23,000 or so clones, 52% seen once. What was sequenced was NKG2D-high CD8+ T cells sorted from blood. These receptors originate from a human donor with alopecia areata. Each CDR3 is given with its conserved first and last residue.

TRBV7-8	TRBJ2-7	CASSRGGSKYEQYF
TRBV27	TRBJ1-5	CASSLAGNQPQHF
TRBV11-2	TRBJ2-7	CASGPLAAPEQYF
TRBV2	TRBJ2-7	CASRVGTSGAALEQYF
TRBV7-9	TRBJ1-4	CASSFSHTQGRSHEKLFF
TRBV4-1	TRBJ2-1	CASSQDRGSEQFF
TRBV6-1	TRBJ2-5	CAALGEGWETQYF
TRBV9	TRBJ2-3	CASSSGRSSDTQYF
TRBV19	TRBJ1-2	CASRPDSHHYGYTF
TRBV28	TRBJ1-1	CASSSQVGNTEAFF
TRBV13	TRBJ2-3	CASSSGQGIPPRDMASTDTQYF
TRBV28	TRBJ2-3	CASSSQREGPLNTQYF
TRBV28	TRBJ2-1	CASSFQPTGWGYNEQFF
TRBV28	TRBJ2-3	CASSLLDRGLGTDTQYF
TRBV27	TRBJ2-7	CASSLAGRAYEQYF
TRBV29-1	TRBJ2-2	CSVEEVRNTGELFF
TRBV9	TRBJ2-5	CASSVEGRGVETQYF
TRBV7-3	TRBJ2-1	CASSQDIKYNEQFF
TRBV27	TRBJ2-4	CASSPGSKFYKNIQYF
TRBV2	TRBJ2-7	CASSEVRVEQYF
TRBV2	TRBJ1-1	CASSPVGGGTEAFF
TRBV28	TRBJ2-5	CASTTKGYGKETQYF
TRBV6-6	TRBJ2-3	CASSYPHYSTDTQYF
TRBV4-1	TRBJ2-1	CASSGTGGNDEQFF
TRBV9	TRBJ1-1	CASSDSGENTEAFF
TRBV2	TRBJ2-7	CASSEPGLPGVYEQYF
TRBV29-1	TRBJ1-2	CSVGTFQDKSYGYTF
TRBV10-2	TRBJ2-5	CASSESTETQYF